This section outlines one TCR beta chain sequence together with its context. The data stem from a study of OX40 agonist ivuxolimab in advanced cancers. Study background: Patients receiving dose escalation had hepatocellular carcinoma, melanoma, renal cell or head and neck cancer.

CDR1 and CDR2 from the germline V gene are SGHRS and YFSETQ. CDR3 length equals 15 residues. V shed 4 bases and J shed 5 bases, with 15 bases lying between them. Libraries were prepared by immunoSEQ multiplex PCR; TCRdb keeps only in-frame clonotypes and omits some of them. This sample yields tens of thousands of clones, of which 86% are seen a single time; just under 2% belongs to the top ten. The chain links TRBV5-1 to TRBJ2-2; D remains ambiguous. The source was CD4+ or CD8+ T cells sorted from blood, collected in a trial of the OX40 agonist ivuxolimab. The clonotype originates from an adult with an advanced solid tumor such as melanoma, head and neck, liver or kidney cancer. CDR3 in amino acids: CASSDFIGVTGELFF. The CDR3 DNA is TGCGCCAGCAGCGATTTCATTGGTGTGACCGGGGAGCTGTTTTTT.